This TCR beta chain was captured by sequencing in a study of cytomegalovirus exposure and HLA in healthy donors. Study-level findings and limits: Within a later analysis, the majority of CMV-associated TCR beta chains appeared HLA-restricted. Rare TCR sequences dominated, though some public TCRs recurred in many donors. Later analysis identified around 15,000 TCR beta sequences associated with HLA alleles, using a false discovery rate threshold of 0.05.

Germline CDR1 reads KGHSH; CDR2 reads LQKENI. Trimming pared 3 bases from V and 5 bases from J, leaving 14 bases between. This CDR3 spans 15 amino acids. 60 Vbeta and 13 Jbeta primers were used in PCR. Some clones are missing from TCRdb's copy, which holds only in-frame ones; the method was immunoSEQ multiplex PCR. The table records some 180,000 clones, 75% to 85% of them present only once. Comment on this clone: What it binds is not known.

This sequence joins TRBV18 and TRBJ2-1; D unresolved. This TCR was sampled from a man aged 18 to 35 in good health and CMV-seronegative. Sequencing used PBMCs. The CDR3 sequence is CASSPAGGWNNEQFF. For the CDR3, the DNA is TGTGCCAGCTCACCGGCCGGCGGCTGGAACAATGAGCAGTTCTTC.